This T cell receptor (beta chain) was observed in a study of blood T cell repertoires in COVID-19. About the study: Acute and convalescent COVID-19 samples came from the United States, Italy and Spain. Nucleic acid was either cDNA or gDNA, and it came from T cells, B-cell-depleted T cells, or PBMCs.

This clone has more than one count but fewer than ten. The repertoire was sequenced with immunoSEQ multiplex PCR; TCRdb's copy has only in-frame clones and lacks some. This table holds hundreds of thousands of clones, about 84% found once. Enrollees, about 18 to 89 years old, lived in about two dozen US areas. Cohorts were determined from participant-reported clinical history. Looked up from germline, CDR1 is LNHDA and CDR2 is SQIVND (reference sequence). Trimming removed 4 bases at V and 6 bases at J, with 16 bases between. CDR3 length: 15 amino acids. Sequencing input: PBMCs or T cells enriched from blood (not recorded which). The chain recombines TRBV19 with TRBJ2-1, with D perhaps matching TRBD2 (7 bases). The TCR originated in a man between 25 and 39 years old with acute COVID-19. CDR3 residues: CASSKEGGKLNEQFF. The CDR3 DNA sequence: TGTGCCAGTAGTAAAGAGGGGGGGAAACTCAATGAGCAGTTCTTC.